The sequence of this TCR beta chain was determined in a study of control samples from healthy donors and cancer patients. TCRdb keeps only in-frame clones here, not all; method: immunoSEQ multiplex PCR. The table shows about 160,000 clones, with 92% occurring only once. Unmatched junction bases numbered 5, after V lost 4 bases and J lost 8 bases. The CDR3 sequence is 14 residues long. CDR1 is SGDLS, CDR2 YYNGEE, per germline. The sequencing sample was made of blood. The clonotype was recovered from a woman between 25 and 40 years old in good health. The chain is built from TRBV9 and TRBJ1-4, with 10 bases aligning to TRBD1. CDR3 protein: CASSTGTGEEKLFF. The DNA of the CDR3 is TGTGCCAGCAGCACCGGGACAGGGGAGGAAAAACTGTTTTTT.